This TCR beta chain was captured in a study of T cells after yellow fever vaccination. Study overall: Libraries from low-cell-number fractions were prepared with the SMART-Seq v4 Ultra Low Input RNA kit. Regarding the study as a whole: Primary-vaccination clones mostly resurfaced post-booster (about 95% CD4, approximately 89% CD8). Some clonotypes were seen in both the CD4 and the CD8 compartments. These made up a small share and likely arose from convergent recombination. Within FACS-sorted repertoires, abundant clonotypes contaminating from the bulk population could be present.

There are a few counts of this clonotype. Its antigen remains unknown. TCRdb recomputed calls from the 5' RACE reads with MiXCR, one row per CDR3 protein. The sample holds roughly 520,000 distinct CDR3 sequences; 20% to 25% are singletons and the top ten take roughly a sixth. The CDR3 is made up of 15 amino acids. Trimming took off 5 bases at V and 7 bases at J, with 20 bases between the two ends. Germline-derived CDR1 and CDR2 are SGHVS and FQNEAQ. The sample was PBMCs, taken roughly 23 days after the first yellow fever vaccination. This TCR derives from a man between 18 and 35 years old who received the YFV17D yellow fever vaccine. The chain is built from TRBV7-8 and TRBJ1-2; weak D call: TRBD1 (5 bases). CDR3 DNA: TGTGCCAGCAGCCGGCCGGGCCGGGGGATAGGTGGCTACACCTTC. The encoded protein is CASSRPGRGIGGYTF.